One sample yielded the 2 T cell receptor beta chains listed below, sequenced in a study of T cell responses to AZD1222 COVID-19 vaccine. TCRdb's table, derived via immunoSEQ multiplex PCR, lists solely in-frame clones and lacks some. Of tens of thousands of clones detected, about four fifths appear once; the ten largest clones hold around 28%. This specimen was peripheral blood, taken 28 days after the second AZD1222 dose. These receptor sequences come from an adult who received the AZD1222 COVID-19 vaccine.

The chain has TRBV18 and TRBJ1-5; 8 bases fit TRBD1. The germline V gene encodes CDR1 KGHSH and CDR2 LQKENI. V was clipped by 6 bases and J by 1 base; unmatched bases: 8. The CDR3 length is 16 residues. In DNA, the CDR3 is TGTGCCAGCTCCCTCGGACAGGGCAGGAGCAATCAGCCCCAGCATTTT. Protein sequence: CASSLGQGRSNQPQHF.

V usage is TRBV7-2 and J usage is TRBJ1-4, with 10 bases identical to TRBD1. This CDR3 is 15 amino acids long. V lost 3 bases to trimming and J lost 8 bases; unmatched junction nucleotides: 6. Germline CDR1 and CDR2: SGHTA and FQGNSA. CDR3 amino acids: CASSFPDRGREKLFF. Written as DNA, the CDR3 is TGTGCCAGCAGCTTTCCGGACAGGGGGAGAGAAAAACTGTTTTTT.